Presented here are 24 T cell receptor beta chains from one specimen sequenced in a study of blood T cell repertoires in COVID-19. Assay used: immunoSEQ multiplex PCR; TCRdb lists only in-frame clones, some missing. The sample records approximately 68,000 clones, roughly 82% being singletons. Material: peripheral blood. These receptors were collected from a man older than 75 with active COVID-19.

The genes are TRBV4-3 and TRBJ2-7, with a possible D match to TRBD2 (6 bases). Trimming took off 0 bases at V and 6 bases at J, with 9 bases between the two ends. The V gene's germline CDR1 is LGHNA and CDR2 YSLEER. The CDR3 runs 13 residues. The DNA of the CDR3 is TGCGCCAGCAGCCAAGATGGGGGACTCGAGCAGTACTTC. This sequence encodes CASSQDGGLEQYF.

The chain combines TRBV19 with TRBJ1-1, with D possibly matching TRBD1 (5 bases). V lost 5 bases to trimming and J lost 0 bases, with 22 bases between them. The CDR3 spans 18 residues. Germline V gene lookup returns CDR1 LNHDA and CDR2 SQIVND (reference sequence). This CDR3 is CASSSRKGREFLNTEAFF. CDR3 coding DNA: TGTGCCAGTAGTTCCCGGAAGGGACGGGAGTTTTTGAACACTGAAGCTTTCTTT.

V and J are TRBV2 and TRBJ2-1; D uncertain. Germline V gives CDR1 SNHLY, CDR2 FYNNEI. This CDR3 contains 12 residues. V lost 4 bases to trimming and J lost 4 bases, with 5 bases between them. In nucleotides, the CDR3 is TGTGCCAGCAGTGGGGCATACAATGAGCAGTTCTTC. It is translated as CASSGAYNEQFF.

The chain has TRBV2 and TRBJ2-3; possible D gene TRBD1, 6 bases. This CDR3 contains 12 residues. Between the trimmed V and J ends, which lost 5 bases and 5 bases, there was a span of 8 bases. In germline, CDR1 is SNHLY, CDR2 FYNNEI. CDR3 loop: CASSSTGDTQYF. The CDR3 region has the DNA TGTGCCAGCAGTTCGACAGGAGATACGCAGTATTTT.

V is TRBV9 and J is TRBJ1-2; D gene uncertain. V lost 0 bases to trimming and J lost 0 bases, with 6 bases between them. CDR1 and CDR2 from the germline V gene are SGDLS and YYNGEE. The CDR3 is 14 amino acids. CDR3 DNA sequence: TGTGCCAGCAGCGTAGGATCTACTAACTATGGCTACACCTTC. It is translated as CASSVGSTNYGYTF.

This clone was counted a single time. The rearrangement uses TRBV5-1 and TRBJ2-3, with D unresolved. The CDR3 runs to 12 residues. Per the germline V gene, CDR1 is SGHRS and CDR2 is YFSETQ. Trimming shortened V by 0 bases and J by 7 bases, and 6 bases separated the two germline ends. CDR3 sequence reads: CASSLDANTQYF. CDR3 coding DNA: TGCGCCAGCAGCTTGGATGCTAATACGCAGTATTTT.

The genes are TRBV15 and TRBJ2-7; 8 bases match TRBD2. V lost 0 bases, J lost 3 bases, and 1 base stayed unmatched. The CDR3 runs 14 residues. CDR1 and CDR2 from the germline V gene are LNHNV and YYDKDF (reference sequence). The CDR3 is CATSRDAGGYEQYF. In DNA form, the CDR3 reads TGTGCCACCAGCAGAGATGCGGGGGGCTACGAGCAGTACTTC.

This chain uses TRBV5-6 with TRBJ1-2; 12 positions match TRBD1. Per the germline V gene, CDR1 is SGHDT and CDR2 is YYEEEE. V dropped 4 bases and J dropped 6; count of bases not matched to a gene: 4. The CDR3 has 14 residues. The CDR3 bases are TGTGCCAGCAGCAGGGACAGGGGGCTTGATGGCTACACCTTC. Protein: CASSRDRGLDGYTF.

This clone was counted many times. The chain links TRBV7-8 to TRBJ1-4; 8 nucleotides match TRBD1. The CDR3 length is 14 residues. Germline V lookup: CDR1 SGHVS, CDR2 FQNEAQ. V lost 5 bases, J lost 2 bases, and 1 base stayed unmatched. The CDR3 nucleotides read TGTGCCAGCAGCACAGGGGGGACTAATGAAAAACTGTTTTTT. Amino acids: CASSTGGTNEKLFF.

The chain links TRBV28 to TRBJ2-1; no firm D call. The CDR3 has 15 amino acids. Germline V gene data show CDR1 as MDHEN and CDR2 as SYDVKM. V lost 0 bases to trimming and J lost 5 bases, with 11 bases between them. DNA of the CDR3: TGTGCCAGCAGTTTATGGGCACAGTTAAACAATGAGCAGTTCTTC. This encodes CASSLWAQLNNEQFF.

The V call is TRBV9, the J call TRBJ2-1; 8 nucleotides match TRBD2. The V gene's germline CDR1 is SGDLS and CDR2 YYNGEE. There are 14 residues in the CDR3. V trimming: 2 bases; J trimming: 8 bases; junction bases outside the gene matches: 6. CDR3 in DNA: TGTGCCAGCAGCGTCTTCGGGGGGGCTGATGAGCAGTTCTTC. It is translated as CASSVFGGADEQFF. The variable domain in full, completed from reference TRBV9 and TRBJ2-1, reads DSGVTQTPKHLITATGQRVTLRCSPRSGDLSVYWYQQSLDQGLQFLIQYYNGEERAKGNILERFSAQQFPDLHSELNLSSLELGDSALYFCASSVFGGADEQFFGPGTRLTVL.

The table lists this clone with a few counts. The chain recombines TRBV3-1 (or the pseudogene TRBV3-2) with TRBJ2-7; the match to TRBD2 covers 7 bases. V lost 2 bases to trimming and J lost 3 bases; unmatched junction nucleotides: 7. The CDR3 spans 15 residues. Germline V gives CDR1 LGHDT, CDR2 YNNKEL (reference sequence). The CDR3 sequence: CASSQTSGMIYEQYF. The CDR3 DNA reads TGTGCCAGCAGCCAAACAAGCGGGATGATCTACGAGCAGTACTTC.

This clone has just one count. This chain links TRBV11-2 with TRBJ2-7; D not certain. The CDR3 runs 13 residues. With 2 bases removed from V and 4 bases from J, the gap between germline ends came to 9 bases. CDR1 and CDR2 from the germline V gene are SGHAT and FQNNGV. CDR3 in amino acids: CASSLIVGYEQYF. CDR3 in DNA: TGTGCCAGCAGCTTAATCGTCGGTTACGAGCAGTACTTC.

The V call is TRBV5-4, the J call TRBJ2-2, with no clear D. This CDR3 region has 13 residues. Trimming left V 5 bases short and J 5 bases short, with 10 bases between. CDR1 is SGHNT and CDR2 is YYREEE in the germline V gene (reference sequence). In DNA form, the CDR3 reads TGTGCCAGCAGGATCAGAAGTACCGGGGAGCTGTTTTTT. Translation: CASRIRSTGELFF.

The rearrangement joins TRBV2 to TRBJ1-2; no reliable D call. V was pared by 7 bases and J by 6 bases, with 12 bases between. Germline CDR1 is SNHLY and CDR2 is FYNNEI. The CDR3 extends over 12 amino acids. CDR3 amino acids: CASTSIGDGYTF. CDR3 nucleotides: TGTGCCAGCACGTCTATCGGGGATGGCTACACCTTC.

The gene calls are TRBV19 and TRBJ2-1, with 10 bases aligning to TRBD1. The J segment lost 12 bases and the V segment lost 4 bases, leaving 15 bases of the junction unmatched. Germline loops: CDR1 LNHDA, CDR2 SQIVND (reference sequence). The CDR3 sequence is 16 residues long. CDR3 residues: CASSTKGGTGVFGQFF. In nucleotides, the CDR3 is TGTGCCAGTAGTACCAAGGGCGGGACAGGGGTTTTTGGGCAGTTCTTC.

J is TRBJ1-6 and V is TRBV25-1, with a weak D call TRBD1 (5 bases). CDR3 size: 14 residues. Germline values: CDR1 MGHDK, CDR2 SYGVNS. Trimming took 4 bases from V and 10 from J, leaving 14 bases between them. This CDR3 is CASSVGGAKSPLHF. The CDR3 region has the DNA TGTGCCAGCAGTGTAGGAGGGGCGAAGTCACCCCTCCACTTT.

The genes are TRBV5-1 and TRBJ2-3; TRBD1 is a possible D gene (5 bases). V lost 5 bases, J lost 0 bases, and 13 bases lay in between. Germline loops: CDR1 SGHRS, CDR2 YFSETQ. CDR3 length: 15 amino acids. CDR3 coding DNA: TGCGCCAGCAGATGGAACCCAGGGAGCACAGATACGCAGTATTTT. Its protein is CASRWNPGSTDTQYF.

The CDR3 nucleotides are TGTGCCAGTAGTATTTCAACAGGGGGCCGTGGCTACACCTTC. Protein sequence: CASSISTGGRGYTF. The V call is TRBV19, the J call TRBJ1-2, with 9 bases identical to TRBD1. The germline CDR1 and CDR2 sequences are LNHDA and SQIVND (reference sequence). The ends lost 3 bases at V and 7 bases at J; junction bases unmatched: 6. The CDR3 length is 14 residues.

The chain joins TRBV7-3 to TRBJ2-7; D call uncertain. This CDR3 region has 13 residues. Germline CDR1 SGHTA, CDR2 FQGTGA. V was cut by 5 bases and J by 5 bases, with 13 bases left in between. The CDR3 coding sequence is TGTGCCAGCAGCCCAGCGATGAGTCACGAGCAGTACTTC. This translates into CASSPAMSHEQYF.

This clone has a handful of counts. The CDR3 loop reads CASSREADGPGGYTF. The CDR3 coding sequence is TGTGCCAGCAGTAGGGAGGCGGATGGGCCCGGTGGCTACACCTTC. The chain joins TRBV6-5 to TRBJ1-2; the D is unclear. The germline gives CDR1 MNHEY, CDR2 SVGAGI. This CDR3 comprises 15 residues. Trimming took off 5 bases at V and 7 bases at J, with 20 bases between the two ends.

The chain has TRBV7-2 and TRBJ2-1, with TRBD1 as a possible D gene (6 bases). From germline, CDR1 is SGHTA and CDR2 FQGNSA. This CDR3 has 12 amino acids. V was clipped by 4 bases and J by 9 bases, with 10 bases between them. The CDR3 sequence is CASSSQGFEQFF. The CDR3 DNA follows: TGTGCCAGCAGCTCACAGGGTTTTGAGCAGTTCTTC. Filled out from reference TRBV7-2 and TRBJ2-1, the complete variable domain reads GAGVSQSPSNKVTEKGKDVELRCDPISGHTALYWYRQSLGQGLEFLIYFQGNSAPDKSGLPSDRFSAERTGGSVSTLTIQRTQQEDSAVYLCASSSQGFEQFFGPGTRLTVL.

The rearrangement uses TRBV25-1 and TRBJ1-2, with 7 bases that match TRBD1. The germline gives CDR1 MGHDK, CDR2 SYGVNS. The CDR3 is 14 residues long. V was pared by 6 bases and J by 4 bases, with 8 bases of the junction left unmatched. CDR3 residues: CASSKGARSYGYTF. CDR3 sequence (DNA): TGTGCCAGCAGCAAGGGGGCGCGGAGCTATGGCTACACCTTC.

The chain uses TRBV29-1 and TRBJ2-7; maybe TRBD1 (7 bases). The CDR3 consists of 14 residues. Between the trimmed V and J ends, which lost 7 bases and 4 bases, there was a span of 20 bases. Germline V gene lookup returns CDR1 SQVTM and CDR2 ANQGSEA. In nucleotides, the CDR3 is TGCAGCGCATCCGACCAGGGGGGCCGTTACGAGCAGTACTTC. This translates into CSASDQGGRYEQYF.